The 17 T cell receptor beta chains presented below share a single source sample, sequenced in a study of control samples from healthy donors and cancer patients. The method was immunoSEQ multiplex PCR; TCRdb's version includes in-frame clones alone and lacks a portion of them. The table has 60,000 or so clones, over 75% seen once. Sample: blood. The source is a man aged 50 to 59 in good health.

The CDR3 region is CATSWTVNQPQHF. The DNA of the CDR3 is TGTGCCACAAGCTGGACAGTCAATCAGCCCCAGCATTTT. The genes are TRBV28 and TRBJ1-5, with D possibly matching TRBD1 (6 bases). V shed 10 bases and J shed 3 bases, with 13 bases lying between them. CDR1 is MDHEN, CDR2 SYDVKM, per germline. The length of the CDR3 is 13 residues. The entire variable domain, with the rest obtained from reference TRBV28 and TRBJ1-5, is as follows: DVKVTQSSRYLVKRTGEKVFLECVQDMDHENMFWYRQDPGLGLRLIYFSYDVKMKEKGDIPEGYSVSREKKERFSLILESASTNQTSMYLCATSWTVNQPQHFGDGTRLSIL.

This clone was counted a single time. The J gene is TRBJ2-1, the V gene TRBV18; 10 bases map to TRBD2. CDR1 is KGHSH, CDR2 LQKENI, per germline. Trimming took 5 bases from V and 8 from J; bases not matched to a gene: 12. The CDR3 is 16 residues long. The CDR3 bases are TGTGCCAGCTCATTCGGCCGGCTAGCGGGAGTCGATGAGCAGTTCTTC. This sequence encodes CASSFGRLAGVDEQFF.

The chain combines TRBV29-1 with TRBJ2-3, with TRBD1 identical over 8 bases. V was pared by 3 bases and J by 0 bases, with 11 bases of the junction left unmatched. CDR1 SQVTM and CDR2 ANQGSEA come from the germline V gene. The CDR3 contains 17 residues. Here the CDR3 DNA reads TGCAGCGTTGACGGGCAGGGGGCAACGTACAGCACAGATACGCAGTATTTT. Residues: CSVDGQGATYSTDTQYF.

CDR3 in amino acids: CASSLASRTVSSYEQYF. CDR3 nucleotide sequence: TGTGCCAGCAGCTTAGCCAGTAGGACAGTGAGCTCCTACGAGCAGTACTTC. This chain uses TRBV7-6 with TRBJ2-7; D is perhaps TRBD1 (6 bases). V was trimmed by 0 bases and J by 0 bases, leaving 15 bases between them. The germline CDR1 and CDR2 sequences are SGHVS and FNYEAQ. The CDR3 totals 17 residues. The full variable domain, in which reference TRBV7-6 and TRBJ2-7 provide the parts outside the CDR3, is GAGVSQSPRYKVTKRGQDVALRCDPISGHVSLYWYRQALGQGPEFLTYFNYEAQQDKSGLPNDRFSAERPEGSISTLTIQRTEQRDSAMYRCASSLASRTVSSYEQYFGPGTRLTVT.

The V and J genes are TRBV30 and TRBJ1-6; D might be TRBD1 (6 bases). V was clipped by 2 bases and J by 6 bases, with 14 bases between them. CDR3 size: 15 residues. Germline V gene sequence: CDR1 GTSNPN, CDR2 SVGIG (reference sequence). The CDR3 spells CAWSSSVRGNSPLHF. The CDR3 DNA follows: TGTGCCTGGAGTTCAAGCGTCAGGGGTAATTCACCCCTCCACTTT.

The chain links TRBV18 to TRBJ2-7; 11 bases are shared with TRBD2. The ends lost 5 bases at V and 2 bases at J; junction bases unmatched: 14. CDR1 and CDR2 from the germline V gene are KGHSH and LQKENI. CDR3 size: 18 residues. CDR3 in amino acids: CASSVLGLTSGATYEQYF. CDR3 DNA: TGTGCCAGCTCAGTCTTAGGGTTGACTAGCGGGGCTACCTACGAGCAGTACTTC.

V and J are TRBV3-1 (or the pseudogene TRBV3-2) and TRBJ1-5, with 9 nucleotides matching TRBD1. Germline assignment: CDR1 LGHDT and CDR2 YNNKEL (reference sequence). This CDR3 has 15 residues. V lost 6 bases, J lost 6 bases, and 9 bases stayed unmatched. The CDR3 sequence is CASSQGQGDSQPQHF. The CDR3 region has the DNA TGTGCCAGCAGTCAGGGACAGGGTGATAGTCAGCCCCAGCATTTT.

The rearrangement joins TRBV28 to TRBJ2-7, with TRBD2 matching 7 bases. Germline V gives CDR1 MDHEN, CDR2 SYDVKM. V shed 9 bases and J 2 bases; nucleotides not matched to a gene: 4. This CDR3 is 12 amino acids long. The CDR3 DNA reads as TGTGCCAGTTCTAGCGGTACCTACGAGCAGTACTTC. Translating it yields CASSSGTYEQYF.

The chain couples TRBV5-1 to TRBJ2-2; possibly TRBD2 for D (5 bases). The CDR3 length is 17 residues. Trimming shortened V by 2 bases and J by 1 base, and 15 bases separated the two germline ends. CDR1 and CDR2 (germline): SGHRS, YFSETQ. CDR3 loop: CASSLLDLSLNTGELFF. The CDR3 DNA sequence: TGCGCCAGCAGCTTACTAGACCTATCCTTGAACACCGGGGAGCTGTTTTTT.

The V gene is TRBV20-1, the J gene TRBJ1-2; 9 bases line up with TRBD1. V lost 5 bases to trimming and J lost 6 bases; unmatched junction nucleotides: 10. The germline gives CDR1 DFQATT, CDR2 SNEGSKA (reference sequence). The CDR3 covers 14 residues. Here the CDR3 DNA reads TGCAGTGCTGGTGACAGGGGGGCTCTCCATGGCTACACCTTC. Protein: CSAGDRGALHGYTF.

There are a few counts of this clone. The rearrangement links TRBV13 to TRBJ2-1; 8 positions match TRBD2. The V gene end was trimmed by 2 bases and the J gene end by 7 bases; junction bases not matched to a gene: 1. In germline, CDR1 is PRHDT, CDR2 FYEKMQ (reference sequence). This CDR3 spans 13 amino acids. Written as DNA, the CDR3 is TGTGCCAGCAGCTTATCGGGAGGGAATGAGCAGTTCTTC. Translation: CASSLSGGNEQFF.

The chain's CDR3 is CASSSSWVGTAVNEQFF. DNA for the CDR3: TGTGCCAGCAGCTCCTCCTGGGTAGGGACAGCAGTCAATGAGCAGTTCTTC. The rearrangement uses TRBV11-3 and TRBJ2-1, with 7 bases matching TRBD1. Germline V gene lookup returns CDR1 SGHNT and CDR2 YENEEA. J was trimmed by 6 bases and V by 4 bases; bases with no gene match: 15. CDR3 length equals 17 residues.

The chain recombines TRBV6-9 with TRBJ2-7; possible D gene TRBD1, 6 bases. CDR1 and CDR2 from the germline V gene are MNHGY and SVAAGI. The V and J ends lost 6 bases and 0 bases respectively, with 15 bases between them. The CDR3 is 15 residues long. This chain's CDR3 is CASRQGQKRSYEQYF. Here the CDR3 DNA reads TGTGCCAGCAGACAAGGACAGAAACGCTCCTACGAGCAGTACTTC.

V is TRBV15 and J is TRBJ1-5; unclear D gene. Germline V gene data show CDR1 as LNHNV and CDR2 as YYDKDF (reference sequence). CDR3 length equals 17 residues. V was clipped by 0 bases and J by 6 bases, with 18 bases between them. DNA of the CDR3: TGTGCCACCAGCAGAGATGACGGTTTGGGGATCGGTCAGCCCCAGCATTTT. This sequence encodes CATSRDDGLGIGQPQHF.

The chain recombines TRBV7-3 with TRBJ2-5; D unresolved. The ends were cut back, 5 bases at V and 2 bases at J, with 9 bases in the middle. The CDR3 has 13 amino acids. CDR1 is SGHTA, CDR2 FQGTGA, per germline. For the CDR3, the DNA is TGTGCCAGCAGCGTCGGTACTCAAGAGACCCAGTACTTC. Its translation: CASSVGTQETQYF.

This clone appeared a single time. V and J are TRBV7-9 and TRBJ1-1; D is undetermined. In germline, CDR1 is SEHNR, CDR2 FQNEAQ (reference sequence). The CDR3 loop spans 14 amino acids. Between the trimmed V and J ends, which lost 0 bases and 6 bases, there was a span of 11 bases. The CDR3, as DNA: TGTGCCAGCAGCTTAGCGGAGGGTCGGGCTGAAGCTTTCTTT. It encodes CASSLAEGRAEAFF.

The chain combines TRBV7-3 with TRBJ2-7; D is undetermined. CDR3 size: 14 residues. Germline CDR1 and CDR2: SGHTA and FQGTGA. V was pared by 5 bases and J by 3 bases, with 14 bases between. Written as DNA, the CDR3 is TGTGCCAGCAGCCTTCACGCGACTGACTACGAGCAGTACTTC. Translation: CASSLHATDYEQYF.